This TCR beta chain was found in a study of OX40 agonist ivuxolimab in advanced cancers. Study-level information: Clinicians treated patients with ivuxolimab, an agonistic anti-OX40 (CD134) antibody. Patients treated during dose escalation were battling hepatocellular carcinoma, melanoma, renal cell or head and neck cancer. Anti-PD-1, anti-PD-L1 or anti-CTLA-4 therapy given earlier was allowed, and around 40% had some.

Here immunoSEQ multiplex PCR was the method, and the copy in TCRdb shows in-frame clones only, minus some. The sample holds 15,000 to 20,000 clones, 84% seen once. This clone was seen a handful of times. Antigen: not known. Trimming at V came to 5 bases and at J to 6 bases, leaving 4 bases not matched to a gene. Germline V CDR1 and CDR2: MNHEY, SMNVEV (reference sequence). The CDR3 extends over 13 amino acids. Study-wide points: Individuals who were partial responders at 0.1-3.0 mg/kg had clonal expansion that ranked among the lowest.

The chain uses TRBV27 and TRBJ1-2, with 9 bases identical to TRBD1. The source material was CD4+ or CD8+ T cells sorted from blood, sampled in a trial of the OX40 agonist ivuxolimab. The clonotype originates from an adult with an advanced solid tumor such as melanoma, head and neck, liver or kidney cancer. CDR3 sequence reads: CASSPGTGNGYTF. The CDR3 bases are TGTGCCAGCAGTCCCGGGACAGGGAATGGCTACACCTTC.